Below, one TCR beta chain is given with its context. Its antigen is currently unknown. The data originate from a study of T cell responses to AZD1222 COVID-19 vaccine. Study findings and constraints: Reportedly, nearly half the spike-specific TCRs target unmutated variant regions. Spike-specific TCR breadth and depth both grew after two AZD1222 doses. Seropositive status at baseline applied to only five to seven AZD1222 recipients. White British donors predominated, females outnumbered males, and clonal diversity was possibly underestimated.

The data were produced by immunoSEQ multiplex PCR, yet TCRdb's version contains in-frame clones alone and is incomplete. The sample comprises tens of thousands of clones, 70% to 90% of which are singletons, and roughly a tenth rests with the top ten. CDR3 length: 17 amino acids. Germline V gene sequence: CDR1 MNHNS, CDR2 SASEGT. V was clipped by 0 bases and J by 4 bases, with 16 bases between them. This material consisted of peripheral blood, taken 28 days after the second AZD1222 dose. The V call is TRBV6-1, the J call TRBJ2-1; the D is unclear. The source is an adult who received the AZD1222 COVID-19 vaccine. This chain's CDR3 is CASSEAPSRPPYNEQFF. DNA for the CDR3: TGTGCCAGCAGTGAAGCGCCCAGCCGCCCGCCGTACAATGAGCAGTTCTTC.